The 7 T cell receptor beta chains reported below all come from one sample, sequenced in a study of shared clonotypes between healthy human individuals. TCRdb's copy holds only in-frame clones and misses some; the assay was immunoSEQ multiplex PCR. Among 1,400,000 or so clones listed, approximately 98.5% were seen once. The specimen sequenced was naive CD4+ T cells sorted from blood. Specified subset: CD45RA+ positively selected. The receptors were sampled from a man aged 25 to 40 in good health.

The rearrangement links TRBV10-3 to TRBJ2-2, with TRBD1 as a possible D gene (5 bases). V was pared by 6 bases and J by 6 bases, with 11 bases between. The CDR3 has 13 residues. The V gene's germline CDR1 is ENHRY and CDR2 SYGVKD. The CDR3 is CAIRDTQPGELFF. The CDR3 nucleotides read TGTGCCATCAGGGACACCCAACCCGGGGAGCTGTTTTTT.

The genes are TRBV11-2 and TRBJ2-1, with 11 nucleotides matching TRBD2. This CDR3 has 17 amino acids. From germline, CDR1 is SGHAT and CDR2 FQNNGV. With V trimmed by 5 bases and J by 14 bases, 20 bases remained unmatched. The CDR3 is CASSPAPRGLADPREFF. The CDR3, as DNA: TGTGCCAGCAGCCCCGCCCCGAGGGGACTAGCGGACCCCCGGGAGTTCTTC.

The chain recombines TRBV9 with TRBJ2-3; no reliable D call. V gave up 4 bases and J gave up 6 bases, with 15 bases separating them. The CDR3 consists of 14 residues. Germline V gene lookup returns CDR1 SGDLS and CDR2 YYNGEE. The CDR3 loop is CASSPRGGFDTQYF. For the CDR3, the DNA is TGTGCCAGCAGCCCCAGAGGCGGATTCGATACGCAGTATTTT. The full variable domain, its missing parts supplied by reference TRBV9 and TRBJ2-3, is DSGVTQTPKHLITATGQRVTLRCSPRSGDLSVYWYQQSLDQGLQFLIQYYNGEERAKGNILERFSAQQFPDLHSELNLSSLELGDSALYFCASSPRGGFDTQYFGPGTRLTVL.

CDR3 residues: CASRKGGVTNEKLFF. The CDR3 DNA reads as TGTGCCAGCAGGAAGGGGGGGGTAACTAATGAAAAACTGTTTTTT. The rearrangement uses TRBV28 and TRBJ1-4; possible D gene TRBD1, 6 bases. V lost 6 bases and J lost 1, with 12 bases in between. The germline CDR1 and CDR2 sequences are MDHEN and SYDVKM. The CDR3 runs 15 residues.

A word on this clone: The same CDR3 can be traced to other DNA sequences in this sample. This chain uses TRBV5-4 with TRBJ1-2; D remains ambiguous. V was pared by 0 bases and J by 2 bases, with 5 bases between. The CDR3 sequence is 13 residues long. Germline V lookup: CDR1 SGHNT, CDR2 YYREEE (reference sequence). CDR3 DNA: TGTGCCAGCAGCTTGGACGGAAACTATGGCTACACCTTC. This sequence encodes CASSLDGNYGYTF. The whole variable domain, filled in from reference TRBV5-4 and TRBJ1-2, reads ETGVTQSPTHLIKTRGQQVTLRCSSQSGHNTVSWYQQALGQGPQFIFQYYREEENGRGNFPPRFSGLQFPNYSSELNVNALELDDSALYLCASSLDGNYGYTFGSGTRLTVV.

The chain employs TRBV14 and TRBJ2-7; perhaps D is TRBD1 or TRBD2 (6 bases each). V lost 4 bases and J 0 bases, leaving 16 bases between the germline ends. This CDR3 is built from 16 residues. Germline V gene lookup returns CDR1 SGHDN and CDR2 FVKESK. The CDR3 nucleotides are TGTGCCAGCAGCCGAACAGGGAGGTTCGACTCCTACGAGCAGTACTTC. It encodes CASSRTGRFDSYEQYF.

This sequence joins TRBV2 and TRBJ2-1; D remains ambiguous. The ends were cut back, 5 bases at V and 3 bases at J, with 2 bases in the middle. CDR3 size: 11 residues. Germline V gene sequence: CDR1 SNHLY, CDR2 FYNNEI. The CDR3 region is CASSYYNEQFF. The DNA of the CDR3 is TGTGCCAGCAGTTACTACAATGAGCAGTTCTTC.